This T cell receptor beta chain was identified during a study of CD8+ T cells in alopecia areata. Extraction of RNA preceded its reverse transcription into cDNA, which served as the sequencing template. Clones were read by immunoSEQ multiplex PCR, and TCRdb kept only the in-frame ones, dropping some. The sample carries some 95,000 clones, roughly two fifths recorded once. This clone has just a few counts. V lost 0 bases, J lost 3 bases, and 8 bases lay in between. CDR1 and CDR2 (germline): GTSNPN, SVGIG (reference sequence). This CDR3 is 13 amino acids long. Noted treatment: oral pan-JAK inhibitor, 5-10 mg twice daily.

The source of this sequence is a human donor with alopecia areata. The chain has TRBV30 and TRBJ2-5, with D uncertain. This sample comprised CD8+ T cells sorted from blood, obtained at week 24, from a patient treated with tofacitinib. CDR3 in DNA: TGTGCCTGGAGTGTATGGAGTAAAGAGACCCAGTACTTC. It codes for CAWSVWSKETQYF.